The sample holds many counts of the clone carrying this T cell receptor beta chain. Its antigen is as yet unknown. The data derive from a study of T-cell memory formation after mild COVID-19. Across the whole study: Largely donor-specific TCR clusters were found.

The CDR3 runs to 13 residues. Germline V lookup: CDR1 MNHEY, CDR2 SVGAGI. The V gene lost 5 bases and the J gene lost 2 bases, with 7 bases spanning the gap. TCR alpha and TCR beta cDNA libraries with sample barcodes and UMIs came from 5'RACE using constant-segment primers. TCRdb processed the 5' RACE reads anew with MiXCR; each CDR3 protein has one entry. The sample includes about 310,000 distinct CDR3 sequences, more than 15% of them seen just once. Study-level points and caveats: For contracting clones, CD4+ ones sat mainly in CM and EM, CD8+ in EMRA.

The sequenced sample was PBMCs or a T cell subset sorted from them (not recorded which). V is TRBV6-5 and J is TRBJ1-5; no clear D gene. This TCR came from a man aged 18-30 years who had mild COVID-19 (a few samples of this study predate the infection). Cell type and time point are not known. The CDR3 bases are TGTGCCAGCAGTCCCCAGCGCAATCAGCCCCAGCATTTT. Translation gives CASSPQRNQPQHF.